Each of the 24 T cell receptor beta chains below was sequenced from the same sample in a study of blood T cell repertoires in COVID-19. Method: immunoSEQ multiplex PCR; TCRdb's copy keeps in-frame clones and lacks some. The table shows some 150,000 clones, with roughly 87% occurring only once. What was sequenced was peripheral blood. The receptor source for this set is an older woman who had recovered from COVID-19.

This clone was counted a single time. The CDR3 loop is CASNAGFGPTGELFF. CDR3 bases: TGTGCCAGCAACGCGGGCTTCGGGCCAACCGGGGAGCTGTTTTTT. V gene TRBV7-9 combines with J gene TRBJ2-2, with D maybe TRBD2 (5 bases). The germline V gene encodes CDR1 SEHNR and CDR2 FQNEAQ (reference sequence). The V and J ends lost 7 bases and 5 bases respectively, with 17 bases between them. The CDR3 runs 15 residues.

The CDR3 DNA follows: TGCGCCAGCAGCTATACAAGCACAGATACGCAGTATTTT. Amino acids: CASSYTSTDTQYF. The J gene is TRBJ2-3, the V gene TRBV5-1; D gene unclear. V lost 3 bases and J lost 0, with 5 bases in between. Germline-derived CDR1 and CDR2 are SGHRS and YFSETQ. The length of the CDR3 is 13 residues.

The CDR3 DNA reads as TGTGCCAGCAGTTTTCCCGGGGTAAACATTCAGTACTTC. This translates into CASSFPGVNIQYF. The chain is built from TRBV6-6 and TRBJ2-4; TRBD2 might be the D (5 bases). This CDR3 has 13 amino acids. Germline CDR1 and CDR2: MNHNY and SVGAGI (reference sequence). Trimming pared 4 bases from V and 6 bases from J, leaving 10 bases between.

The chain employs TRBV9 and TRBJ2-7; 9 bases map to TRBD1. The junction had 0 bases not matched to a gene; V was cut back by 0 bases and J by 5 bases. The CDR3 runs 13 residues. From germline, CDR1 is SGDLS and CDR2 YYNGEE. As DNA, the CDR3 is TGTGCCAGCAGCGTAGGGGACAGGGACGAGCAGTACTTC. This translates into CASSVGDRDEQYF.

The rearrangement joins TRBV5-4 to TRBJ1-1; 10 bases map to TRBD1. The CDR3 spans 16 residues. Germline V lookup: CDR1 SGHNT, CDR2 YYREEE (reference sequence). The junction had 7 bases not matched to a gene; V was cut back by 4 bases and J by 1 base. The CDR3 protein is CASSRQGALGNTEAFF. The CDR3 nucleotides are TGTGCCAGCAGCCGACAGGGGGCGCTGGGGAACACTGAAGCTTTCTTT.

The chain joins TRBV28 to TRBJ1-5, with a tentative D call TRBD1 (5 bases). CDR1 and CDR2 (germline): MDHEN, SYDVKM. This CDR3 region has 14 residues. Trimming removed 6 bases at V and 5 bases at J, with 14 bases between. This CDR3 reads CASSPGGGYQPQHF. CDR3 nucleotides: TGTGCCAGCAGCCCTGGGGGGGGTTATCAGCCCCAGCATTTT.

The chain employs TRBV7-9 and TRBJ1-1; 8 bases agree with TRBD1. V lost 8 bases to trimming and J lost 9 bases; unmatched junction nucleotides: 14. The length of the CDR3 is 14 residues. Per the germline V gene, CDR1 is SEHNR and CDR2 is FQNEAQ (reference sequence). The CDR3, as DNA: TGTGCCAGCGCGCCCGGGACAGGTATTAGGAAAGCTTTCTTT. It translates to CASAPGTGIRKAFF. Supplemented by reference TRBV7-9 and TRBJ1-1, the full variable domain reads DTGVSQNPRHKITKRGQNVTFRCDPISEHNRLYWYRQTLGQGPEFLTYFQNEAQLEKSRLLSDRFSAERPKGSFSTLEIQRTEQGDSAMYLCASAPGTGIRKAFFGQGTRLTVV.

The genes are TRBV27 and TRBJ2-5, with D tentatively TRBD1 (5 bases). The CDR3 consists of 14 residues. Trimming removed 5 bases from V and 5 bases from J, with 15 bases in between. Germline V gene sequence: CDR1 MNHEY, CDR2 SMNVEV (reference sequence). In DNA, the CDR3 is TGTGCCAGCAGTCGCTTAGGGGCCTGGGAGACCCAGTACTTC. Amino acids: CASSRLGAWETQYF.

V gene TRBV9 combines with J gene TRBJ1-3, with 7 nucleotides matching TRBD1. CDR3 length: 18 residues. Per germline, CDR1 SGDLS and CDR2 YYNGEE. V lost 3 bases and J lost 2; bases outside the gene matches: 14. The CDR3 DNA follows: TGTGCCAGCAGCGCCTCCGGGACAGTTCAGTATGCTGGAAACACCATATATTTT. Protein sequence: CASSASGTVQYAGNTIYF.

The V and J genes are TRBV7-9 and TRBJ1-6, with D possibly being TRBD1 (5 bases). The V gene's germline CDR1 is SEHNR and CDR2 FQNEAQ (reference sequence). This CDR3 is built from 14 residues. Between the trimmed V and J ends, which lost 4 bases and 10 bases, there was a span of 14 bases. Here the CDR3 reads CASSSSGGRSPLHF. The CDR3 DNA reads TGTGCCAGCAGCTCTAGCGGGGGGAGGTCACCCCTCCACTTT.

This clone was observed a single time. V gene TRBV3-1 (or the pseudogene TRBV3-2) combines with J gene TRBJ2-1, with 10 bases lining up with TRBD1. CDR3 length equals 17 residues. Germline CDR1 LGHDT, CDR2 YNNKEL (reference sequence). The V gene end was trimmed by 3 bases and the J gene end by 4 bases; junction bases not matched to a gene: 9. CDR3 bases: TGTGCCAGCAGCCACTTGACAGGGGGCGTGAGATACAATGAGCAGTTCTTC. Protein product: CASSHLTGGVRYNEQFF.

The V gene is TRBV4-1, the J gene TRBJ2-6, with TRBD2 matching over 7 bases. Trimming at V came to 1 base and at J to 2 bases, leaving 5 bases not matched to a gene. Germline V gene lookup returns CDR1 MGHRA and CDR2 YSYEKL. CDR3 length: 17 residues. CDR3 residues: CASSQGIREAGANVLTF. Here the CDR3 DNA reads TGCGCCAGCAGCCAAGGGATTCGGGAGGCTGGGGCCAACGTCCTGACTTTC.

The chain is built from TRBV2 and TRBJ2-2, with D perhaps matching TRBD2 (7 bases). Germline V gives CDR1 SNHLY, CDR2 FYNNEI. Trimming stripped 7 bases from V and 6 bases from J, with 18 bases between. The CDR3 runs 15 residues. The CDR3 region has the DNA TGTGCCAGCACCCCCATGAGGGGGGGGCCCGGGGAGCTGTTTTTT. It translates to CASTPMRGGPGELFF. The full variable domain, in which reference TRBV2 and TRBJ2-2 provide the parts outside the CDR3, is EPEVTQTPSHQVTQMGQEVILRCVPISNHLYFYWYRQILGQKVEFLVSFYNNEISEKSEIFDDQFSVERPDGSNFTLKIRSTKLEDSAMYFCASTPMRGGPGELFFGEGSRLTVL.

V gene TRBV11-2 combines with J gene TRBJ2-3, with 9 bases aligning to TRBD2. Germline CDR1 and CDR2: SGHAT and FQNNGV. J was trimmed by 2 bases and V by 1 base; bases with no gene match: 7. This CDR3 is built from 17 residues. CDR3 region: CASSLGLAGTPTDTQYF. CDR3 DNA sequence: TGTGCCAGCAGCTTAGGGCTAGCGGGGACTCCCACAGATACGCAGTATTTT.

This chain uses TRBV5-1 with TRBJ2-5; 13 bases map to TRBD2. The CDR3 length is 16 residues. The junction had 7 bases not matched to a gene; V was cut back by 7 bases and J by 1 base. CDR1 and CDR2 from the germline V gene are SGHRS and YFSETQ. For the CDR3, the DNA is TGCGCCAGCGAAAGACTAGCGGGGGGTTCCCAAGAGACCCAGTACTTC. Its protein is CASERLAGGSQETQYF. The entire variable domain, with the rest obtained from reference TRBV5-1 and TRBJ2-5, is as follows: KAGVTQTPRYLIKTRGQQVTLSCSPISGHRSVSWYQQTPGQGLQFLFEYFSETQRNKGNFPGRFSGRQFSNSRSEMNVSTLELGDSALYLCASERLAGGSQETQYFGPGTRLLVL.

V usage is TRBV10-1 and J usage is TRBJ1-1; 11 nucleotides align to TRBD1. The V gene end was trimmed by 6 bases and the J gene end by 4 bases; junction bases not matched to a gene: 4. Per germline, CDR1 WNHNN and CDR2 SYGVQD (reference sequence). This CDR3 is built from 14 residues. CDR3 amino acids: CASSPGTGGTEAFF. The CDR3 DNA follows: TGCGCCAGCAGCCCCGGGACAGGGGGCACTGAAGCTTTCTTT.

The chain carries TRBV7-2 and TRBJ2-3; the match to TRBD2 covers 7 bases. Germline V lookup: CDR1 SGHTA, CDR2 FQGNSA. This CDR3 has 15 residues. V shed 6 bases, J shed 4 bases, and the junction held 10 bases outside the gene matches. The CDR3 here is CASRFAAGVADTQYF. CDR3 bases: TGTGCCAGCAGATTTGCGGCGGGGGTGGCAGATACGCAGTATTTT.

The chain carries TRBV3-1 (or the pseudogene TRBV3-2) and TRBJ1-6; no firm D call. CDR3 length: 13 residues. Germline V gene lookup returns CDR1 LGHDT and CDR2 YNNKEL (reference sequence). V lost 1 base and J 11 bases, leaving 9 bases between the germline ends. CDR3 sequence: CASSQGAGTPLHF. DNA of the CDR3: TGTGCCAGCAGCCAAGGCGCAGGCACACCCCTCCACTTT.

The chain is built from TRBV11-1 and TRBJ2-5, with 10 bases that match TRBD2. CDR3 length equals 15 residues. Germline loops: CDR1 SGHAT, CDR2 FQDESV (reference sequence). The V gene end was trimmed by 8 bases and the J gene end by 5 bases; junction bases not matched to a gene: 11. CDR3 DNA sequence: TGTGCCAGCTTAAGCGGGGGGGCAGGTGATGAGACCCAGTACTTC. It yields the protein CASLSGGAGDETQYF.

This clone was counted a few times. The chain is built from TRBV5-1 and TRBJ2-3; D gene uncertain. Germline CDR1 reads SGHRS; CDR2 reads YFSETQ. This CDR3 has 14 amino acids. With 2 bases removed from V and 2 bases from J, the gap between germline ends came to 9 bases. CDR3 sequence (DNA): TGCGCCAGCAGCTTTTCTTTTCTCACAGATACGCAGTATTTT. Translation: CASSFSFLTDTQYF.

This sequence joins TRBV9 and TRBJ2-5; D call uncertain. V lost 1 base to trimming and J lost 4 bases, with 8 bases between them. CDR1 is SGDLS and CDR2 is YYNGEE in the germline V gene. CDR3 length equals 13 residues. The chain's CDR3 is CASSVISGETQYF. CDR3 sequence (DNA): TGTGCCAGCAGCGTAATCTCGGGAGAGACCCAGTACTTC.

The J gene is TRBJ1-5, the V gene TRBV19; possibly TRBD1 for D (6 bases). The CDR3 has 15 residues. V shed 6 bases and J shed 4 bases, with 16 bases lying between them. Germline V gene data show CDR1 as LNHDA and CDR2 as SQIVND (reference sequence). CDR3 sequence (DNA): TGTGCCAGTAGGTGGGAACAGGGTAAAAATCAGCCCCAGCATTTT. Its protein product is CASRWEQGKNQPQHF.

This clone occurred once. The rearrangement joins TRBV2 to TRBJ1-6, with TRBD1 identical over 10 bases. CDR1 and CDR2 from the germline V gene are SNHLY and FYNNEI. V trimming: 4 bases; J trimming: 11 bases; junction bases outside the gene matches: 2. This CDR3 region has 13 residues. In nucleotides, the CDR3 is TGTGCCAGCAGTGGAGGACAGGGGGCACCCCTCCACTTT. Protein sequence: CASSGGQGAPLHF.

The chain couples TRBV11-2 to TRBJ1-1, with TRBD1 matching over 8 bases. In germline, CDR1 is SGHAT, CDR2 FQNNGV. J lost 11 bases, V lost 0 bases, and 8 bases had no gene match. CDR3 length equals 14 residues. CDR3: CASSLDPTGGEAFF. DNA for the CDR3: TGTGCCAGCAGCTTAGACCCAACAGGGGGTGAGGCTTTCTTT.